Each of the 4 T cell receptor beta chains below was sequenced from the same sample in a study of blood T cell repertoires in COVID-19. TCRdb's table, derived via immunoSEQ multiplex PCR, lists solely in-frame clones and lacks some. Of fewer than 70,000 clones detected, about 78% appear once; the ten largest clones hold approximately 4.9%. Material: peripheral blood. The receptors derive from a human donor in a cohort sampled during active COVID-19.

The chain links TRBV19 to TRBJ1-4, with TRBD1 matching over 7 bases. V lost 5 bases, J lost 8 bases, and 5 bases stayed unmatched. This CDR3 contains 13 residues. Germline lookup yields CDR1 LNHDA and CDR2 SQIVND (reference sequence). The DNA for the CDR3 is TGTGCCAGTAGTGTCAGGGGGAAAGAAAAACTGTTTTTT. Amino acids: CASSVRGKEKLFF.

V usage is TRBV28 and J usage is TRBJ1-2; no reliable D call. Between the trimmed V and J ends, which lost 6 bases and 0 bases, there was a span of 8 bases. CDR3 length: 13 amino acids. Germline V gene sequence: CDR1 MDHEN, CDR2 SYDVKM. The CDR3 nucleotides are TGTGCCAGCAGCTCAGCGGCTAACTATGGCTACACCTTC. This encodes CASSSAANYGYTF.

The CDR3 here is CASSSPRPYEQYF. In nucleotides, the CDR3 is TGCGCCAGCAGCTCTCCTCGTCCCTACGAGCAGTACTTC. The rearrangement links TRBV5-1 to TRBJ2-7; no firm D call. The ends were cut back, 3 bases at V and 2 bases at J, with 9 bases in the middle. Germline V lookup: CDR1 SGHRS, CDR2 YFSETQ. This CDR3 is 13 amino acids long.

The chain has TRBV29-1 and TRBJ2-7, with 10 bases lining up with TRBD1. The V gene's germline CDR1 is SQVTM and CDR2 ANQGSEA. This CDR3 has 15 residues. Trimming took 7 bases from V and 1 from J; bases not matched to a gene: 10. The CDR3, as DNA: TGCAGCGCTGAGCATTTGGGACAGGGGTCCTACGAGCAGTACTTC. Amino acid sequence: CSAEHLGQGSYEQYF.